The present TCR beta chain was sequenced within a study of Graves' ophthalmopathy and Graves' hyperthyroidism. Broader study findings: Progression of ophthalmopathy was predicted by the model with about 66% sensitivity and less than 85% specificity. Thyroid clonotypes that were expanded above 0.001 frequency mostly also appeared in blood.

Investigators amplified TCR beta CDR3 regions from RNA transcripts. Investigators did first-round RT-PCR with HTBI primers, then second-round multiplex PCR. In TCRdb, the multiplex PCR reads were re-called with MiXCR into one record per CDR3 protein. The sample contains hundreds of thousands of distinct CDR3 sequences, over 20% of which appear only once. Notes on this clonotype: Its antigen is unknown. The junction departs from the called germline gene at one end, perhaps through a read error.

Lactation, pregnancy, uncontrolled infections and other autoimmune diseases were all grounds for excluding patients. Orbital computed tomography, together with clinical symptoms, serum thyroxine, TRAb and thyroid ultrasound, was used for diagnosis. This CDR3 is built from 16 residues. Germline loops: CDR1 MNHNS, CDR2 SASEGT. The V call is TRBV6-1, the J call TRBJ1-5; 11 bases agree with TRBD1. This TCR was sampled from a woman aged 18-29 years with stable Graves' hyperthyroidism. Some clones in this sample may be carry-over from other donors' samples. The material sequenced was peripheral blood. CDR3 nucleotides: TGTGCCAGCAGACCTATGGGACAGGGGGGCTATCAGCCTCAGCATTTT. Its protein product is CASRPMGQGGYQPQHF.